This TCR beta chain emerged from a study of T cells in Graves' hyperthyroidism and ophthalmopathy. CDR3 length: 16 amino acids. The germline V gene encodes CDR1 SGHVS and CDR2 FQNEAQ. With 5 bases clipped from V and 5 bases from J, the junction kept 7 bases outside the gene matches. Amplified TCR beta CDR3 regions derived from RNA transcripts. HTBI primers were the set used in a first-round RT-PCR of the TCR CDR3. Using its own MiXCR run on the multiplex PCR reads, TCRdb lists one record per CDR3 protein. This sample has some 350,000 distinct CDR3 sequences; 19% occur once, and the top ten carry about 3.5%. Source material for PBMCs was around 10 ml fresh peripheral blood. This clonotype was recorded at least ten times. The antigen is not known. Points from the study as a whole: Ophthalmopathy onset followed model prediction by a median roughly 6 months. Blood shared most expanded thyroid clonotypes above 0.001.

The sample comprised blood. The chain recombines TRBV7-8 with TRBJ2-5; 14 bases are shared with TRBD2. This TCR derives from a woman in her late teens or twenties with Graves' hyperthyroidism. DNA for the CDR3: TGTGCCAGCAGCGGTCGACTAGCGGGGGGGCGGGAGACCCAGTACTTC. It is translated as CASSGRLAGGRETQYF. The full variable domain, with the rest looked up from reference TRBV7-8 and TRBJ2-5, is GAGVSQSPRYKVAKRGQDVALRCDPISGHVSLFWYQQALGQGPEFLTYFQNEAQLDKSGLPSDRFFAERPEGSVSTLKIQRTQQEDSAVYLCASSGRLAGGRETQYFGPGTRLLVL.